This T cell receptor beta chain was found in a study of blood T cell repertoires in COVID-19. Looking at the study overall: Samples representing acute and convalescent COVID-19 were sourced from the United States, Italy and Spain. From T cells, B-cell-depleted T cells, or PBMCs came the material, which was cDNA or gDNA.

TCRdb's copy holds only in-frame clones and misses some; the assay was immunoSEQ multiplex PCR. The sample carries over 100,000 clones, roughly 80% recorded once. The source is a human donor in a cohort sampled during active or convalescent COVID-19. Sequenced input: peripheral blood.

The CDR3 DNA reads TGTGCCAGCAGCTTAGTCGGGTACTCTGGGGCCAACGTCCTGACTTTC. Amino acids: CASSLVGYSGANVLTF. This rearrangement joins TRBV7-2 to TRBJ2-6; D gene unclear. Per germline, CDR1 SGHTA and CDR2 FQGNSA. This CDR3 contains 16 residues. V lost 1 base to trimming and J lost 0 bases, with 7 bases between them.